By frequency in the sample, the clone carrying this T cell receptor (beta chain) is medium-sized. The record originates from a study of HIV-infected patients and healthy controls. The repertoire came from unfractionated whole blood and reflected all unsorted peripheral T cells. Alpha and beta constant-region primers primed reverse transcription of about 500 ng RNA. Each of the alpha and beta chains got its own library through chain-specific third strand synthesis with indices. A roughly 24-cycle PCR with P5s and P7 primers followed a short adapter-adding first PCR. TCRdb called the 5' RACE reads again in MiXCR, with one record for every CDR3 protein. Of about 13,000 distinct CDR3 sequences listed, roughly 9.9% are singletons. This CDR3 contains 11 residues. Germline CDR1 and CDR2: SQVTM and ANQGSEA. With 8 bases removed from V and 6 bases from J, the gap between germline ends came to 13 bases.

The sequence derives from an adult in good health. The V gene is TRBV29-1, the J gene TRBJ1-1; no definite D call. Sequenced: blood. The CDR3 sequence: CSLWRGAEAFF. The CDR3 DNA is TGCAGCCTCTGGCGGGGAGCTGAAGCTTTCTTT. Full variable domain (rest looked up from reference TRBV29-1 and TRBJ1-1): SAVISQKPSRDICQRGTSLTIQCQVDSQVTMMFWYRQQPGQSLTLIATANQGSEATYESGFVIDKFPISRPNLTFSTLTVSNMSPEDSSIYLCSLWRGAEAFFGQGTRLTVV.